The present TCR beta chain was sequenced within a study of cytomegalovirus exposure and HLA in healthy donors. The PCR made use of 60 Vbeta and 13 Jbeta primers. This table comes from immunoSEQ multiplex PCR, and its TCRdb copy is limited to in-frame clones, with some not included. This sample's table reports about 58,000 clones. Regarding the study as a whole: The study labeled more than 150 TCR beta chains cytomegalovirus-associated. Of the V segments, some could not be distinguished, including TRBV6-2 and TRBV6-3, and were excluded.

The CDR3 spans 15 residues. Germline V CDR1 and CDR2: LNHDA, SQIVND (reference sequence). V was pared by 0 bases and J by 7 bases, with 5 bases of the junction left unmatched. With regard to this clone: Its antigen is not identified.

The chain couples TRBV19 to TRBJ2-5; 10 bases agree with TRBD2. The TCR originated in a male donor in good health and CMV-seronegative. Sequenced material: PBMCs. The CDR3 is CASSIEASGRRTQYF. In nucleotides, the CDR3 is TGTGCCAGTAGTATAGAGGCTAGCGGGAGAAGGACCCAGTACTTC. Drawing the rest from reference TRBV19 and TRBJ2-5, the complete variable domain is DGGITQSPKYLFRKEGQNVTLSCEQNLNHDAMYWYRQDPGQGLRLIYYSQIVNDFQKGDIAEGYSVSREKKESFPLTVTSAQKNPTAFYLCASSIEASGRRTQYFGPGTRLLVL.